The 20 T cell receptor beta chains below were found in one sample sequenced in a study of beta chain features in type 1 diabetes (dated by TCRdb to the late 2010s). Points the paper makes about the study in general: In all four CD4+ subsets, TCRB CDR3 length was moderately but significantly shorter in type 1 diabetes patients.

Preparation of the library involved the immunoSEQ multiplex PCR assay. The entire amount of isolated RNA was reverse transcribed using the High Capacity cDNA Reverse Transcription Kit, so the sequenced TCRB transcripts were expressed ones. As stored in TCRdb, this immuneACCESS dataset retains in-frame rearrangements with V and J assigned. A fraction of the clones does not appear; measured against another copy, unresolved V genes explain less than half of the discrepancy, and the remainder lacks a known reason. In all, the sample holds a few hundred thousand clones, and around 9.6% of those were seen once. The biggest ten clones account for 0.55% to 0.75% of the sample. Their antigen targets remain unknown. Sequences were obtained from central memory CD4+ T cells from blood. These receptors were collected from a man between 25 and 39 years old with type 1 diabetes.

The J gene is TRBJ2-5, the V gene TRBV9, with unresolved D. The J call may not be correct, given that the DNA end is closer to TRBJ2-7. The germline V gene encodes CDR1 SGDLS and CDR2 YYNGEE. This CDR3 contains 13 residues. The CDR3 DNA is TGTGCCAGCAGCGTAAGTCCCGCACACGAGCAGTACTTC. It specifies CASSVSPAHEQYF.

This clone was seen more than once but under ten times. J is TRBJ1-1 and V is TRBV7-3, with a weak D call TRBD1 (6 bases). This CDR3 region has 16 residues. The germline gives CDR1 SGHTA, CDR2 FQGTGA. Deletions cut 2 bases from V and 6 bases from J, with 19 bases between. The CDR3 DNA reads as TGTGCCAGCAGCTTAGCAGGGGCGCGAGGAATGGCTGAAGCTTTCTTT. Protein: CASSLAGARGMAEAFF.

This clone was counted a few times. J is TRBJ1-1 and V is TRBV6-5; unclear D gene. Germline CDR1 is MNHEY and CDR2 is SVGAGI. The CDR3 totals 13 residues. V lost 5 bases and J 0 bases, leaving 7 bases between the germline ends. CDR3 residues: CASSTQMNTEAFF. In DNA, the CDR3 is TGTGCCAGCAGTACCCAGATGAACACTGAAGCTTTCTTT.

This clone was counted many times. V gene TRBV18 combines with J gene TRBJ2-3; D gene uncertain. The ends were cut back, 8 bases at V and 3 bases at J, with 15 bases in the middle. Germline CDR1 is KGHSH and CDR2 is LQKENI. CDR3 length: 14 amino acids. This CDR3 reads CASAKRGRTDTQYF. In DNA, the CDR3 is TGTGCCAGCGCTAAACGCGGCAGGACAGATACGCAGTATTTT.

As regards this clone: This may arise from a read error, as a much more abundant clone is one base away. The chain is built from TRBV6-5 and TRBJ2-5; D gene uncertain. Germline values: CDR1 MNHEY, CDR2 SVGAGI. The CDR3 is 11 amino acids. Trimming took off 5 bases at V and 5 bases at J, with 6 bases between the two ends. CDR3 amino acids: CASSLLETQYF. In nucleotides, the CDR3 is TGTGCCAGCAGTCTACTGGAGACCCAGTACTTC.

This clone occurred many times. The chain links TRBV19 to TRBJ2-7, with TRBD1 identical over 10 bases. CDR1 is LNHDA and CDR2 is SQIVND in the germline V gene (reference sequence). The CDR3 contains 15 residues. V lost 3 bases to trimming and J lost 3 bases; unmatched junction nucleotides: 5. The CDR3 is CASSITRTGGYEQYF. CDR3 DNA: TGTGCCAGTAGTATCACCCGGACAGGGGGCTACGAGCAGTACTTC.

This chain joins TRBV7-9 and TRBJ2-5; perhaps TRBD2 as D (5 bases). Germline values: CDR1 SEHNR, CDR2 FQNEAQ (reference sequence). V was cut by 2 bases and J by 7 bases, with 14 bases left in between. The CDR3 runs 14 residues. The CDR3 DNA sequence: TGTGCCAGCAGCTTATCGGACCCCCGGGGGACCCAGTACTTC. As protein: CASSLSDPRGTQYF.

The chain recombines TRBV15 with TRBJ2-4; D is possibly TRBD1 (6 bases). The V end lost 5 bases, the J end lost 2 bases, and 19 bases lay between the germline ends. This CDR3 has 17 amino acids. Germline lookup yields CDR1 LNHNV and CDR2 YYDKDF (reference sequence). CDR3 amino acids: CATSVLRGISTKNIQYF. The CDR3 DNA reads TGTGCCACCAGCGTACTCAGGGGAATTTCTACCAAAAACATTCAGTACTTC. The whole variable domain, remainder taken from reference TRBV15 and TRBJ2-4, is DAMVIQNPRYQVTQFGKPVTLSCSQTLNHNVMYWYQQKSSQAPKLLFHYYDKDFNNEADTPDNFQSRRPNTSFCFLDIRSPGLGDTAMYLCATSVLRGISTKNIQYFGAGTRLSVL.

The chain is built from TRBV10-3 and TRBJ1-3, with D unresolved. Germline V CDR1 and CDR2: ENHRY, SYGVKD. V lost 8 bases and J lost 0, with 8 bases in between. The CDR3 contains 13 residues. CDR3 residues: CAIADSSGNTIYF. The CDR3 DNA is TGTGCCATCGCTGATAGCTCTGGAAACACCATATATTTT.

This clone was seen a handful of times. The chain carries TRBV21-1 and TRBJ2-7; TRBD1 was called by the table and not checked on the DNA. TRBV21-1 is flagged as a pseudogene. There are 15 residues in the CDR3. The DNA for the CDR3 is TGTGCCAGCAGCACTTTGACCGGGTGGGGCCACGAGCAGTACTTC. Translating it yields CASSTLTGWGHEQYF.

Worth noting for this clone: Compared with germline, one end of the junction differs, possibly owing to a read error. The V call is TRBV7-2, the J call TRBJ2-7; D may match TRBD1 or TRBD2 (5 bases each). The germline gives CDR1 SGHTA, CDR2 FQGNSA. The CDR3 has 12 amino acids. The DNA of the CDR3 is TGTGCCAGCAGCTCATCTCGTAGGGACGGAACTTTC. The encoded protein is CASSSSRRDGTF.

This clone showed up many times. The rearrangement links TRBV7-3 to TRBJ1-5; D not resolved. The CDR3 consists of 13 residues. V lost 1 base to trimming and J lost 5 bases, with 6 bases between them. Germline V gene lookup returns CDR1 SGHTA and CDR2 FQGTGA. CDR3 sequence reads: CASSLRPDQPQHF. In nucleotides, the CDR3 is TGTGCCAGCAGCTTAAGGCCGGATCAGCCCCAGCATTTT. Looking up the rest from reference TRBV7-3 and TRBJ1-5 gives the full variable domain: GAGVSQTPSNKVTEKGKYVELRCDPISGHTALYWYRQSLGQGPEFLIYFQGTGAADDSGLPNDRFFAVRPEGSVSTLKIQRTERGDSAVYLCASSLRPDQPQHFGDGTRLSIL.

In this sample, this clone turned up many times. The V gene is TRBV19, the J gene TRBJ1-2; no firm D call. This CDR3 contains 11 residues. The V end lost 3 bases, the J end lost 7 bases, and 6 bases lay between the germline ends. In germline, CDR1 is LNHDA, CDR2 SQIVND (reference sequence). The CDR3 sequence is CASSMSGGYTF. In DNA, the CDR3 is TGTGCCAGTAGTATGAGCGGTGGCTACACCTTC.

This clone turned up a few times. This sequence joins TRBV11-2 and TRBJ2-7, with 7 bases lining up with TRBD2. V shed 5 bases, J shed 3 bases, and the junction held 7 bases outside the gene matches. This CDR3 spans 14 amino acids. Germline CDR1 SGHAT, CDR2 FQNNGV. CDR3 region: CASSPRVAGYEQYF. As DNA, the CDR3 is TGTGCCAGCAGCCCCCGAGTAGCGGGCTACGAGCAGTACTTC.

CDR3 in amino acids: CASSGSGTSVSYEQYF. CDR3 nucleotides: TGTGCCAGCAGCGGCTCCGGGACTAGTGTTTCCTACGAGCAGTACTTC. The chain carries TRBV28 and TRBJ2-7; the match to TRBD2 covers 8 bases. The junction had 11 bases not matched to a gene; V was cut back by 6 bases and J by 1 base. The V gene's germline CDR1 is MDHEN and CDR2 SYDVKM. This CDR3 is built from 16 residues.

V is TRBV5-1 and J is TRBJ2-5; possibly TRBD1 or TRBD2 for D (5 bases each). The CDR3 sequence is 17 residues long. V was clipped by 0 bases and J by 3 bases, with 18 bases between them. Germline values: CDR1 SGHRS, CDR2 YFSETQ. CDR3 sequence (DNA): TGCGCCAGCAGCTTGGGACTATTTGGGGCTCGAGAAGAGACCCAGTACTTC. It translates to CASSLGLFGAREETQYF.

The chain combines TRBV28 with TRBJ1-4, with TRBD1 matching 9 bases. Germline CDR1 and CDR2: MDHEN and SYDVKM. The CDR3 has 14 residues. The V gene end was trimmed by 7 bases and the J gene end by 7 bases; junction bases not matched to a gene: 7. The CDR3 spells CASTKGQGFEKLFF. CDR3 in DNA: TGTGCCAGCACCAAAGGACAGGGGTTTGAAAAACTGTTTTTT.

This chain links TRBV11-2 with TRBJ2-3, with TRBD1 matching over 7 bases. V was pared by 4 bases and J by 1 base, with 2 bases of the junction left unmatched. Germline V gives CDR1 SGHAT, CDR2 FQNNGV. The CDR3 is 14 residues long. The CDR3 reads CASSYGQGTDTQYF. The CDR3 coding sequence is TGTGCCAGCAGCTACGGACAGGGCACAGATACGCAGTATTTT.

The rearrangement links TRBV7-6 to TRBJ2-1; D ambiguous. Germline V gene lookup returns CDR1 SGHVS and CDR2 FNYEAQ. The CDR3 loop spans 16 amino acids. V was clipped by 5 bases and J by 0 bases, with 14 bases between them. DNA of the CDR3: TGTGCCAGCAGCACCCTCCCAGCAAGCTCCTACAATGAGCAGTTCTTC. Protein sequence: CASSTLPASSYNEQFF.

The table lists this clone with a few counts. The chain links TRBV7-2 to TRBJ1-1; D call uncertain. Germline V gene data show CDR1 as SGHTA and CDR2 as FQGNSA. This CDR3 contains 15 residues. Trimming took 2 bases from V and 1 from J, leaving 11 bases between them. The CDR3 region has the DNA TGTGCCAGCAGCTTAAAGGCAGGTAGGAACACTGAAGCTTTCTTT. The encoded protein is CASSLKAGRNTEAFF.